Below, one T cell receptor (beta chain) is given with its context. Profiled with immunoSEQ multiplex PCR; TCRdb holds only in-frame clones, not every one. The repertoire holds some 71,000 clones, with 84% as singletons. These data are taken from a study of T cell responses to AZD1222 COVID-19 vaccine. Per germline, CDR1 SGDLS and CDR2 YYNGEE. The CDR3 contains 17 residues. V was pared by 4 bases and J by 5 bases, with 11 bases of the junction left unmatched. The rearrangement links TRBV9 to TRBJ2-1; 11 bases agree with TRBD2. The TCR comes from an adult in good health. The sample in question was peripheral blood, obtained on day 0 of AZD1222 vaccination. Here the CDR3 DNA reads TGTGCCAGCAGCCCGATTAGCGGGGGGGCGCTTGACAATGAGCAGTTCTTC. It yields the protein CASSPISGGALDNEQFF. The full variable domain, rest sourced from reference TRBV9 and TRBJ2-1, is DSGVTQTPKHLITATGQRVTLRCSPRSGDLSVYWYQQSLDQGLQFLIQYYNGEERAKGNILERFSAQQFPDLHSELNLSSLELGDSALYFCASSPISGGALDNEQFFGPGTRLTVL.